This is a list of T cell receptor beta chains from one sample in a study of follicular helper T cells after annual influenza vaccination. Method: immunoSEQ multiplex PCR; TCRdb's copy keeps in-frame clones and lacks some. The sample lists about 10,000 clones; 80% to 90% were seen once. The sequences come from CXCR5+ CD38- circulating T follicular helper cells from blood, collected 7 days after influenza vaccination. These receptors were taken from an adult who received the influenza vaccine. Each CDR3 is given with its conserved first and last residue. D genes are given only for firm matches. Not all rows give a size; the values are once, few, many and, for expanded clones, a class.

V gene	D gene	clone size	J gene	CDR3 protein	CDR3 DNA
TRBV5-1	TRBD2	few	TRBJ2-1	CASSLSAGGPYNEQFF	TGCGCCAGCAGCCTATCAGCGGGAGGTCCCTACAATGAGCAGTTCTTC
TRBV7-9	TRBD2	NA	TRBJ2-5	CASSLSGGAETQYF	TGTGCCAGCAGCTTATCCGGGGGGGCTGAGACCCAGTACTTC
TRBV7-2	NA	NA	TRBJ1-1	CASSLKPWGTEAFF	TGTGCCAGCAGCCTAAAGCCCTGGGGCACTGAAGCTTTCTTT
TRBV7-2	TRBD2	NA	TRBJ2-5	CASSPPGVAGPQYF	TGTGCCAGCAGCCCCCCTGGGGTAGCGGGTCCCCAGTACTTC
TRBV10-2	NA	NA	TRBJ1-1	CASSESEAGNTEAFF	TGCGCCAGCAGTGAGTCTGAGGCAGGGAACACTGAAGCTTTCTTT
TRBV5-1	TRBD2	NA	TRBJ2-5	CASSPLAGGRETQYF	TGCGCCAGCAGCCCCTTGGCGGGAGGCAGGGAGACCCAGTACTTC
TRBV4-3	TRBD1	NA	TRBJ1-5	CASSRNLDRNRRQPQHF	TGCGCCAGCAGCCGGAACCTGGACAGGAATAGGAGACAGCCCCAGCATTTT
TRBV7-2	TRBD2	NA	TRBJ2-5	CASSFSGSGRTQYF	TGTGCCAGCAGCTTCAGCGGGAGCGGGCGGACCCAGTACTTC
TRBV19	NA	NA	TRBJ2-2	CASSTWTTNTGELFF	TGTGCCAGTAGTACCTGGACCACGAACACCGGGGAGCTGTTTTTT
TRBV11-2	NA	NA	TRBJ2-7	CASSLAETTYEQYF	TGTGCCAGCAGCTTAGCTGAGACTACATACGAGCAGTACTTC
TRBV28	NA	NA	TRBJ1-5	CASSLRGKEQPQHF	TGTGCCAGCAGTTTACGGGGCAAAGAGCAGCCCCAGCATTTT
TRBV6-5	TRBD1	NA	TRBJ2-7	CASSYSGTEGYEQYF	TGTGCCAGCAGTTACTCCGGGACAGAGGGCTACGAGCAGTACTTC
TRBV30	NA	NA	TRBJ1-6	CAWKDPSSYNSPLHF	TGTGCCTGGAAAGATCCAAGCTCCTATAATTCACCCCTCCACTTT
TRBV5-6	TRBD1	NA	TRBJ2-2	CASSSLRQGNTGELFF	TGTGCCAGCAGTTCTCTCAGACAGGGGAACACCGGGGAGCTGTTTTTT
TRBV4-3	NA	NA	TRBJ2-1	CASSQDHSGEQFF	TGCGCCAGCAGCCAAGATCATTCAGGGGAGCAGTTCTTC
TRBV7-2	TRBD1	NA	TRBJ1-1	CASSATGTAPGRAFF	TGTGCCAGCAGCGCAACCGGGACAGCCCCTGGGAGAGCTTTCTTT
TRBV27	NA	few	TRBJ2-5	CASRSGPVATQYF	TGTGCCAGCAGGAGCGGGCCTGTGGCGACCCAGTACTTC
TRBV7-8	TRBD1	NA	TRBJ1-1	CASSATGVTEAFF	TGTGCCAGCAGCGCAACAGGGGTCACTGAAGCTTTCTTT
TRBV5-1	NA	NA	TRBJ2-3	CASSVGTNADTQYF	TGCGCCAGTTCCGTTGGGACGAACGCAGATACGCAGTATTTT
TRBV7-2	TRBD1	NA	TRBJ2-1	CASSLHRGLSYNEQFF	TGTGCCAGCAGCCTGCACAGGGGCCTTTCCTACAATGAGCAGTTCTTC
TRBV7-8	NA	NA	TRBJ2-1	CASSLRAAEQFF	TGTGCCAGCAGCTTGCGAGCGGCTGAGCAGTTCTTC
TRBV18	NA	NA	TRBJ2-6	CASSTSSGPGANVLTF	TGTGCCAGCTCAACTTCCTCGGGGCCTGGGGCCAACGTCCTGACTTTC
TRBV6-5	NA	NA	TRBJ1-3	CASSRAGFSGNTIYF	TGTGCCAGCAGCCGCGCTGGGTTCTCTGGAAACACCATATATTTT
TRBV5-4	NA	NA	TRBJ1-1	CASSHDRNTEAFF	TGTGCCAGCAGCCACGACAGGAACACTGAAGCTTTCTTT
TRBV29-1	NA	NA	TRBJ2-7	CSVIRDMSSYEQYF	TGCAGCGTTATCAGGGACATGAGCTCCTACGAGCAGTACTTC
TRBV29-1	NA	once	TRBJ2-4	CSVEGQGPIQYF	TGCAGCGTTGAAGGCCAGGGACCCATTCAGTACTTC
TRBV7-2	NA	NA	TRBJ2-1	CASSPGQSYNEQFF	TGTGCCAGCAGCCCTGGACAGTCCTACAATGAGCAGTTCTTC
TRBV18	TRBD2	NA	TRBJ2-1	CASSPGLAGQGEQFF	TGTGCCAGCTCACCGGGACTAGCGGGTCAGGGTGAGCAGTTCTTC
TRBV2	NA	few	TRBJ2-7	CASSAGYEQYF	TGTGCCAGCAGTGCGGGGTATGAGCAGTACTTC
TRBV5-1	NA	NA	TRBJ1-1	CARLPGAGAEAFF	TGCGCCAGGCTGCCGGGGGCCGGCGCTGAAGCTTTCTTT
TRBV5-4	TRBD2	NA	TRBJ2-3	CASSLGAGVSTDTQYF	TGTGCCAGCAGCTTGGGGGCGGGGGTTAGCACAGATACGCAGTATTTT
TRBV10-3	NA	NA	TRBJ2-5	CAISESDGLIQAETQYF	TGTGCCATCAGTGAGTCTGATGGCCTCATACAGGCGGAGACCCAGTACTTC
TRBV5-1	TRBD1	NA	TRBJ1-1	CASSPGTGNTEAFF	TGCGCCAGCAGCCCCGGGACAGGTAACACTGAAGCTTTCTTT
TRBV11-2	TRBD2	few	TRBJ2-2	CASSLVGGGTGELFF	TGTGCCAGCAGCTTAGTTGGCGGGGGTACCGGGGAGCTGTTTTTT
TRBV7-9	NA	NA	TRBJ2-3	CASSRIPDTQYF	TGTGCCAGCAGCCGAATTCCAGATACGCAGTATTTT
TRBV5-1	TRBD1	NA	TRBJ2-7	CASSRNPGQLYEQYF	TGCGCCAGCAGCAGAAACCCGGGACAGCTCTACGAGCAGTACTTC
TRBV2	NA	NA	TRBJ2-3	CASSRGSGTDTQYF	TGTGCCAGCAGCCGGGGGTCAGGAACAGATACGCAGTATTTT
TRBV19	NA	NA	TRBJ1-2	CASSALREATNYGYTF	TGTGCCAGTAGTGCCCTCAGGGAAGCAACTAACTATGGCTACACCTTC
TRBV9	NA	few	TRBJ2-3	CASSEGRSTDTQYF	TGTGCCAGCAGCGAAGGACGGAGCACAGATACGCAGTATTTT
TRBV10-2	NA	NA	TRBJ2-1	CASSEVPGVANEQFF	TGCGCCAGCAGTGAGGTGCCAGGGGTGGCGAATGAGCAGTTCTTC
TRBV2	NA	few	TRBJ1-1	CASSEEVNTEAFF	TGTGCCAGCAGTGAAGAAGTGAACACTGAAGCTTTCTTT
TRBV7-9	NA	NA	TRBJ2-5	CASSLGTTRRGETQYF	TGTGCCAGCAGCTTAGGGACTACAAGGAGGGGGGAGACCCAGTACTTC
TRBV4-3	NA	NA	TRBJ1-1	CASREGVLNTEAFF	TGCGCCAGCAGAGAAGGGGTTCTGAACACTGAAGCTTTCTTT
TRBV5-1	NA	NA	TRBJ1-3	CASSLDGTKSGNTIYF	TGCGCCAGCAGCTTGGACGGGACAAAGAGCGGGAACACCATATATTTT
TRBV28	TRBD2	NA	TRBJ2-3	CASSLAGGVTDTQYF	TGTGCCAGCAGTTTAGCGGGAGGGGTAACAGATACGCAGTATTTT
TRBV28	TRBD1	NA	TRBJ2-7	CASSSPAGGLGKQYF	TGTGCCAGCAGTTCCCCCGCAGGGGGTCTTGGAAAGCAGTACTTC
TRBV10-3	TRBD1	NA	TRBJ2-3	CAISGSDRGTDTQYF	TGTGCCATCAGTGGGAGCGACAGGGGGACAGATACGCAGTATTTT
TRBV28	TRBD2	NA	TRBJ2-1	CASRITSAEANEQFF	TGTGCCAGCAGAATCACTAGCGCTGAAGCCAATGAGCAGTTCTTC
TRBV5-5	NA	NA	TRBJ1-1	CASSPSLTGNTEAFF	TGTGCCAGCAGCCCTTCCCTGACAGGGAACACTGAAGCTTTCTTT
TRBV30	TRBD1	NA	TRBJ2-3	CAWSEGQGTDTQYF	TGTGCCTGGAGTGAAGGACAGGGGACAGATACGCAGTATTTT
TRBV19	NA	once	TRBJ1-1	CASIRGGANTEAFF	TGTGCCAGTATACGGGGGGGTGCGAACACTGAAGCTTTCTTT
TRBV19	TRBD1	few	TRBJ1-5	CATRDRGRGENQPQHF	TGTGCCACACGGGACAGGGGGCGCGGGGAGAATCAGCCCCAGCATTTT